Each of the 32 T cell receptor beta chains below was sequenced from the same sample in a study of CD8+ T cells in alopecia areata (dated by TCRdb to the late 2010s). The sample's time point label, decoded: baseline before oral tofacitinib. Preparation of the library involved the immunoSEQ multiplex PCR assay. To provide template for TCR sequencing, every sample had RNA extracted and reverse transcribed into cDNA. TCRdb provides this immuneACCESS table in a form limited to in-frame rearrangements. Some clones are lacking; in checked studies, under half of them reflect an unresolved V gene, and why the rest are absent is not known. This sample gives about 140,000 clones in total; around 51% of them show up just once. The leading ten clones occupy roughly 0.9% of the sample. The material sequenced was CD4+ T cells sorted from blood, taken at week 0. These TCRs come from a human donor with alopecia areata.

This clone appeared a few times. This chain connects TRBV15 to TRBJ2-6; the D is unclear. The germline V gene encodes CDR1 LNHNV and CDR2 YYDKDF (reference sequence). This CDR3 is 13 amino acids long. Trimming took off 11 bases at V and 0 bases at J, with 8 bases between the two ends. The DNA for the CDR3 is TGTGCCTCTCAGGACTCTGGGGCCAACGTCCTGACTTTC. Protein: CASQDSGANVLTF.

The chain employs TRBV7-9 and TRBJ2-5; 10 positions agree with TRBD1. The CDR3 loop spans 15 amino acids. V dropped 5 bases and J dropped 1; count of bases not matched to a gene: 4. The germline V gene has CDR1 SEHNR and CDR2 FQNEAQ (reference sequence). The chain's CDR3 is CASSVGQGIQETQYF. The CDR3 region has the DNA TGTGCCAGCAGCGTGGGACAGGGGATCCAAGAGACCCAGTACTTC.

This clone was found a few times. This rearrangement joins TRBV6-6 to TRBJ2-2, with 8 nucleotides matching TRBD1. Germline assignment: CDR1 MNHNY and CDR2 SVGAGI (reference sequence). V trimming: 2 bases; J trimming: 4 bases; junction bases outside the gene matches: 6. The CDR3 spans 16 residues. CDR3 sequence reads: CASSYQLTGGTGELFF. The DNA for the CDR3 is TGTGCCAGCAGTTACCAGCTCACAGGGGGCACCGGGGAGCTGTTTTTT.

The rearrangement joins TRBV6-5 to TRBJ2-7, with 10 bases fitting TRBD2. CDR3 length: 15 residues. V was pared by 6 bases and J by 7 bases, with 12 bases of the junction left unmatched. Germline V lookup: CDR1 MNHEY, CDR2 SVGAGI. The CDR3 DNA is TGTGCCAGCAGCCCACCGGGACTAGCGACGAAAGAGCAGTACTTC. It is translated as CASSPPGLATKEQYF.

CDR3 sequence reads: CASSLAYEQYF. The CDR3 DNA reads as TGTGCCAGCAGTTTGGCTTACGAGCAGTACTTC. This sequence joins TRBV28 and TRBJ2-7; D is uncertain. The CDR3 is made up of 11 amino acids. Trimming pared 3 bases from V and 4 bases from J, leaving 4 bases between. Germline CDR1 is MDHEN and CDR2 is SYDVKM.

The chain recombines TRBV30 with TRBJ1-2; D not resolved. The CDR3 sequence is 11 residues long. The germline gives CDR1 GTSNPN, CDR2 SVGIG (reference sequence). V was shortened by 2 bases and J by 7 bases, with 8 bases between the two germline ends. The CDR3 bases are TGTGCCTGGAGTTCCGGCAGTGGCTACACCTTC. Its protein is CAWSSGSGYTF.

CDR3 in DNA: TGTGCCAGCAAAAGGGGAGGAGAGACCCAGTACTTC. It encodes CASKRGGETQYF. V usage is TRBV6-6 and J usage is TRBJ2-5; TRBD2 might be the D (6 bases). The CDR3 runs 12 residues. Germline V CDR1 and CDR2: MNHNY, SVGAGI (reference sequence). The germline V and J ends were trimmed by 7 bases and 4 bases, with 10 bases remaining between them.

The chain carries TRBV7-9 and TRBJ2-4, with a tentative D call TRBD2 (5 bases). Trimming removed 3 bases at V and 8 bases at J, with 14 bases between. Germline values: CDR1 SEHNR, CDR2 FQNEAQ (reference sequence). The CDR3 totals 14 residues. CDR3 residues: CASSFLPPGDIQYF. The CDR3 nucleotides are TGTGCCAGCAGCTTCTTACCACCCGGGGACATTCAGTACTTC. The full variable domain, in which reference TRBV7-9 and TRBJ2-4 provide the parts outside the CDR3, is DTGVSQNPRHKITKRGQNVTFRCDPISEHNRLYWYRQTLGQGPEFLTYFQNEAQLEKSRLLSDRFSAERPKGSFSTLEIQRTEQGDSAMYLCASSFLPPGDIQYFGAGTRLSVL.

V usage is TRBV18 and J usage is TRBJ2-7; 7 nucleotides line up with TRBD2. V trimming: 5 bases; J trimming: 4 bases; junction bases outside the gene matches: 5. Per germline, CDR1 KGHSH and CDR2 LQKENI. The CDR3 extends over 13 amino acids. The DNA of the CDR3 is TGTGCCAGCTCAACGGAAGCGGGATACGAGCAGTACTTC. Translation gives CASSTEAGYEQYF.

CDR3 DNA: TGCGCCAGCAGCCAAGATCAAGTCTATGGCTACACCTTC. Its protein product is CASSQDQVYGYTF. The chain links TRBV4-1 to TRBJ1-2; D remains ambiguous. V lost 0 bases to trimming and J lost 4 bases, with 6 bases between them. Germline V CDR1 and CDR2: MGHRA, YSYEKL. This CDR3 region has 13 residues.

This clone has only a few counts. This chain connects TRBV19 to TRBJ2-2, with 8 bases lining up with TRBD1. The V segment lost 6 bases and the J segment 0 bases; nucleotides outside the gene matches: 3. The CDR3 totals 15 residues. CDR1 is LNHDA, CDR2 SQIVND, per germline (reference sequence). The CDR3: CASRKGQANTGELFF. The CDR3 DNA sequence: TGTGCCAGTAGGAAGGGACAGGCGAACACCGGGGAGCTGTTTTTT.

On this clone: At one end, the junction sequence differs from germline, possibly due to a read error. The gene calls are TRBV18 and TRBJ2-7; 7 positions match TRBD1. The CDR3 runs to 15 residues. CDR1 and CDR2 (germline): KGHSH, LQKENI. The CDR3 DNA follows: TGTGCCAGCTCACCATCGACAGGGATTCCCTACGGGCAGTACTTC. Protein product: CASSPSTGIPYGQYF.

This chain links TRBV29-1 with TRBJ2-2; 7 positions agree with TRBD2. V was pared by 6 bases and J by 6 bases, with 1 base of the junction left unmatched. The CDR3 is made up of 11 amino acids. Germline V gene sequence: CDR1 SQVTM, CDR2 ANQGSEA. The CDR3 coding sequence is TGCAGCGTCCGGGGGGCCGGGGAGCTGTTTTTT. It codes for CSVRGAGELFF.

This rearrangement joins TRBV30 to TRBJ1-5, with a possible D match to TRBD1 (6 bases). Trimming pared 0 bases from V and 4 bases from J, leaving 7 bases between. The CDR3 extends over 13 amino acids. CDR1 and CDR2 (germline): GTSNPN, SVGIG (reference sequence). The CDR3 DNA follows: TGTGCCTGGAGTGTAGGGGGGAATCAGCCCCAGCATTTT. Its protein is CAWSVGGNQPQHF.

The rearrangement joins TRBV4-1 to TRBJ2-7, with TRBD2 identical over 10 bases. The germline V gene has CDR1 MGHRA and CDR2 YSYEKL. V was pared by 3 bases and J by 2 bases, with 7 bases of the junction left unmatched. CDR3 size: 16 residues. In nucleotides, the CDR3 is TGCGCCAGCAGCCATCTCGGACTAGCGGACACCTACGAGCAGTACTTC. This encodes CASSHLGLADTYEQYF.

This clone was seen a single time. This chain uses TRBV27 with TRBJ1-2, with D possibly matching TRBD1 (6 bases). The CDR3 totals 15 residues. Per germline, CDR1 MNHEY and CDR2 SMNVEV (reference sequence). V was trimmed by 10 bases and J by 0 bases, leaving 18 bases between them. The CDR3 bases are TGTGCCAAAAAAACAGGGACTCCAGCTAACTATGGCTACACCTTC. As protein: CAKKTGTPANYGYTF.

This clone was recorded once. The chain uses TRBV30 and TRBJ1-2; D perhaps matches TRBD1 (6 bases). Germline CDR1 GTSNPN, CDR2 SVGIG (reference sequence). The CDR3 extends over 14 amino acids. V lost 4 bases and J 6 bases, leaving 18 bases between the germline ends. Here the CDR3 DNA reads TGTGCCTGGAAGCTTCTCCACAGGGAAGATGGCTACACCTTC. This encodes CAWKLLHREDGYTF.

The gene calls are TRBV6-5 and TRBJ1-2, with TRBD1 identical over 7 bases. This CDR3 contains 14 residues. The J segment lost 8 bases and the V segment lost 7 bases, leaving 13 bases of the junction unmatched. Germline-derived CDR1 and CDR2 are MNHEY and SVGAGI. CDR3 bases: TGTGCCAGCACCCGACGGACAGGCTCCACGGGCTACACCTTC. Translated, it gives CASTRRTGSTGYTF.

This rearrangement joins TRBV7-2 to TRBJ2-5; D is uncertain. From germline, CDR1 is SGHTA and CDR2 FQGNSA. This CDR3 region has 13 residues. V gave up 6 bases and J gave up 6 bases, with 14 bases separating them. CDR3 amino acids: CASSSGPPKTQYF. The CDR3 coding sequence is TGTGCCAGCAGTTCGGGCCCCCCCAAGACCCAGTACTTC. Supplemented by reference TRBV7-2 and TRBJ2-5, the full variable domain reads GAGVSQSPSNKVTEKGKDVELRCDPISGHTALYWYRQSLGQGLEFLIYFQGNSAPDKSGLPSDRFSAERTGGSVSTLTIQRTQQEDSAVYLCASSSGPPKTQYFGPGTRLLVL.

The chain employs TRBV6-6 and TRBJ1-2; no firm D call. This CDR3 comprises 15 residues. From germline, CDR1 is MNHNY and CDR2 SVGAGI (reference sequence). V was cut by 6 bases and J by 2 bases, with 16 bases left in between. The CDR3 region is CASSRQLNLNYGYTF. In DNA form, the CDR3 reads TGTGCCAGCAGCAGACAACTCAATCTCAACTATGGCTACACCTTC.

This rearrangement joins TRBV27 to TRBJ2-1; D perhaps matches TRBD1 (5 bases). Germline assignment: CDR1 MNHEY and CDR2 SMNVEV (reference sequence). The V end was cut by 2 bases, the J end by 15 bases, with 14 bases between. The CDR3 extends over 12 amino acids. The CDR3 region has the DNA TGTGCCAGCAGTTTAGTCGGCAGGGTGTTGTTCTTC. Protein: CASSLVGRVLFF.

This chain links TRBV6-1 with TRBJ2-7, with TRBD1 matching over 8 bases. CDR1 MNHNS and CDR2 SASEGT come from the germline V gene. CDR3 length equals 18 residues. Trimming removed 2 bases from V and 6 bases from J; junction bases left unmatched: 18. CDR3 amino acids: CASSENLGVGQDLFEQYF. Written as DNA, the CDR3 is TGTGCCAGCAGTGAAAACCTCGGGGTGGGACAGGATCTGTTCGAGCAGTACTTC.

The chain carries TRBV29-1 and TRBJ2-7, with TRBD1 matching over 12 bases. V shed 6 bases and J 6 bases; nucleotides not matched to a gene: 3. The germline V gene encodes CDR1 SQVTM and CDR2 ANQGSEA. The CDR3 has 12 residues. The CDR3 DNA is TGCAGCGTGGGGACAGGGGGCGGCGAGCAGTACTTC. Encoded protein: CSVGTGGGEQYF.

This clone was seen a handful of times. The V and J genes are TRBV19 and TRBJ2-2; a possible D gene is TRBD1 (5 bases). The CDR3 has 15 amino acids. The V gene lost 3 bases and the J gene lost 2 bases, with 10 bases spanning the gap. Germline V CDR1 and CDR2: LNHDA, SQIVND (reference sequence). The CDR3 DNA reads TGTGCCAGTAGTATTGGTCAGGGAAACACCGGGGAGCTGTTTTTT. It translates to CASSIGQGNTGELFF.

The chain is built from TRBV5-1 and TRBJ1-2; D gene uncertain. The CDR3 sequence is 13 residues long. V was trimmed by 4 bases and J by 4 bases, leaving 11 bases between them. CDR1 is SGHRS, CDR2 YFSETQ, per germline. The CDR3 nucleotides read TGCGCCAGCAGCCCTGGGATGGCCTATGGCTACACCTTC. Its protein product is CASSPGMAYGYTF.

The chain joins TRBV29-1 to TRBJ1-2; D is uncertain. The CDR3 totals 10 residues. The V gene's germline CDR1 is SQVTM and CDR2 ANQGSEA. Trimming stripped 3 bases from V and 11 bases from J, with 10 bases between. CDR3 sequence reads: CSVETGPYTF. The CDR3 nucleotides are TGCAGCGTTGAGACCGGTCCGTACACCTTC.

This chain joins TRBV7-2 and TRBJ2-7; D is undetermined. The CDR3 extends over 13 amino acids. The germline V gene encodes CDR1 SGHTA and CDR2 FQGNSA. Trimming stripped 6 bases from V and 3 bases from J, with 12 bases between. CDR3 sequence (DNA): TGTGCCAGCAGTCCGACCTGGGGCTACGAGCAGTACTTC. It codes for CASSPTWGYEQYF.

The CDR3 bases are TGTGCCAGCAGCTTATCGCTAGGCGATACGCAGTATTTT. Translated: CASSLSLGDTQYF. The rearrangement links TRBV7-3 to TRBJ2-3; D not resolved. CDR1 is SGHTA, CDR2 FQGTGA, per germline. This CDR3 region has 13 residues. Trimming removed 2 bases at V and 6 bases at J, with 9 bases between.

The CDR3 DNA sequence: TGTGCCAGCAGGGGAGGCGGGAGTATCTACAATGAGCAGTTCTTC. Translated: CASRGGGSIYNEQFF. V usage is TRBV6-6 and J usage is TRBJ2-1; 7 bases map to TRBD2. CDR3 size: 15 residues. Trimming took 6 bases from V and 3 from J; bases not matched to a gene: 8. Germline CDR1 MNHNY, CDR2 SVGAGI (reference sequence).

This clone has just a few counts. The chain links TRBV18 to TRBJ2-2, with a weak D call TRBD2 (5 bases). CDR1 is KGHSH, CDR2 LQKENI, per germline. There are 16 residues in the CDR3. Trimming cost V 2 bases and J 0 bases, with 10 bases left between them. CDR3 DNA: TGTGCCAGCTCACCAGAGGGAACAGCGAACACCGGGGAGCTGTTTTTT. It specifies CASSPEGTANTGELFF. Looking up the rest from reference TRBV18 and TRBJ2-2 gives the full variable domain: NAGVMQNPRHLVRRRGQEARLRCSPMKGHSHVYWYRQLPEEGLKFMVYLQKENIIDESGMPKERFSAEFPKEGPSILRIQQVVRGDSAAYFCASSPEGTANTGELFFGEGSRLTVL.

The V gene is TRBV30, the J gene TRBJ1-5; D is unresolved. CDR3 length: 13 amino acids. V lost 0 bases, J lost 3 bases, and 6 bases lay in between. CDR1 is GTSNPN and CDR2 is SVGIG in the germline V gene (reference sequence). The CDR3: CAWSVGFNQPQHF. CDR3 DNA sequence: TGTGCCTGGAGTGTTGGCTTCAATCAGCCCCAGCATTTT.

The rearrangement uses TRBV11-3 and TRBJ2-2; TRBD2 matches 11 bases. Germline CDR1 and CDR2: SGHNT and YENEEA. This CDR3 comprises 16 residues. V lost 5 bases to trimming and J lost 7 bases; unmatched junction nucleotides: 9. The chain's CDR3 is CASSLQTSGISGELFF. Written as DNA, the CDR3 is TGTGCCAGCAGCCTGCAGACTAGCGGGATTAGCGGGGAGCTGTTTTTT.